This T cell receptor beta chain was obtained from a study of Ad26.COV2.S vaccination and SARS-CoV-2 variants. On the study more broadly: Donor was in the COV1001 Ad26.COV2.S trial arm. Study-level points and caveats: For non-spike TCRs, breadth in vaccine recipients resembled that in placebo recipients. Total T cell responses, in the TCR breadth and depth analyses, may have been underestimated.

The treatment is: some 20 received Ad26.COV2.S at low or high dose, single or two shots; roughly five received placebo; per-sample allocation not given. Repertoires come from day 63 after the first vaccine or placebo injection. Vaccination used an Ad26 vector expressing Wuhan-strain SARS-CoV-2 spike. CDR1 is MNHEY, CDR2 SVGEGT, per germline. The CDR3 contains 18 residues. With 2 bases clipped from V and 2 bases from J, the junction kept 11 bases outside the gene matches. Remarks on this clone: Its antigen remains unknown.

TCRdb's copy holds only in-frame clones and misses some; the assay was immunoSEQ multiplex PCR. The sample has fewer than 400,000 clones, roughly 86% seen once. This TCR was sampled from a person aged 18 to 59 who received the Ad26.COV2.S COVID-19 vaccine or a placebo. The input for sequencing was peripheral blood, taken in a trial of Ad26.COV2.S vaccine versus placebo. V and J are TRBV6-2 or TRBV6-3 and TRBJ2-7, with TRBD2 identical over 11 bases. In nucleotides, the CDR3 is TGTGCCAGCAGTTACGGGGCTCTAGCGGGGGGACAGACCTACGAGCAGTACTTC. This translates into CASSYGALAGGQTYEQYF.